The T cell receptor beta chain described here comes from a study of vaccination effects on CD4 cells after COVID-19. Antigen-specific CD4+ T cells expanded by the ViraFEST assay with viral peptide pools were then sequenced. The authors isolated CD4+ T cells after ten to eleven days of culture. All participants had two doses of either the BNT162b2 or mRNA-1273 vaccine. Per the germline V gene, CDR1 is SEHNR and CDR2 is FQNEAQ (reference sequence). This CDR3 has 11 residues. V was cut by 5 bases and J by 6 bases, with 5 bases left in between. This clone has more than one count but fewer than ten. Its antigen is unidentified. This table comes from immunoSEQ multiplex PCR, and its TCRdb copy is limited to in-frame clones, with some not included. Here the sample spans around 30,000 clones, around three quarters being singletons.

The rearrangement uses TRBV7-9 and TRBJ2-1; D gene uncertain. This receptor was taken from a human donor who received a COVID-19 vaccine. The sequencing here drew on CD4+ T cells from PBMCs cultured with HCoV-229E spike peptides, taken after COVID-19 vaccination. CDR3 sequence: CASSKSNEQFF. The CDR3 nucleotides are TGTGCCAGCAGCAAGAGCAATGAGCAGTTCTTC.